Following are 27 T cell receptor beta chains from one sample sequenced in a study of shared clonotypes between healthy human individuals. Assay: immunoSEQ multiplex PCR; the TCRdb copy retains only in-frame clones and omits some. Found here are about 2 million clones, 85% to 95% of them singletons; the top ten hold 0.9% to 1.4%. Naive CD8 cells comprised CD45RO-negative, CCR7-positively selected cells, excluding terminally differentiated effector memory CD45RA+ cells. Material: naive CD8+ T cells sorted from blood. Source of these receptors: a man aged 18 to 29 in good health.

Concerning this clone itself: Within the sample, other DNA sequences also encode this same CDR3. The gene calls are TRBV27 and TRBJ2-7; 11 bases line up with TRBD1. V shed 6 bases, J shed 3 bases, and the junction held 7 bases outside the gene matches. The V gene's germline CDR1 is MNHEY and CDR2 SMNVEV (reference sequence). The CDR3 contains 15 residues. The CDR3 protein is CASRLTGTGGYEQYF. The CDR3 DNA reads TGTGCCAGCAGGCTAACCGGGACAGGGGGCTACGAGCAGTACTTC.

This sequence joins TRBV6-6 and TRBJ2-7, with 9 bases aligning to TRBD2. CDR1 MNHNY and CDR2 SVGAGI come from the germline V gene (reference sequence). V dropped 10 bases and J dropped 4; count of bases not matched to a gene: 8. The CDR3 has 13 residues. CDR3 sequence reads: CATTGTSRYEQYF. The CDR3 DNA follows: TGTGCCACCACCGGGACTAGCAGGTACGAGCAGTACTTC.

The V gene is TRBV7-9, the J gene TRBJ1-2, with D unresolved. The V end lost 11 bases, the J end lost 5 bases, and 18 bases lay between the germline ends. Germline lookup yields CDR1 SEHNR and CDR2 FQNEAQ (reference sequence). CDR3 length: 13 amino acids. The CDR3 reads CALRRPTLYGYTF. Written as DNA, the CDR3 is TGTGCCCTCCGCCGCCCAACCTTGTATGGCTACACCTTC.

The rearrangement links TRBV28 to TRBJ1-6; D unresolved. CDR3 length: 14 residues. V was pared by 4 bases and J by 5 bases, with 9 bases between. CDR1 is MDHEN and CDR2 is SYDVKM in the germline V gene. DNA for the CDR3: TGTGCCAGCAGTTCCATCTCTAATAATTCACCCCTCCACTTT. It encodes CASSSISNNSPLHF.

Worth noting for this clone: The junction differs from germline at one of its ends, possibly a read error. The chain uses TRBV5-6 and TRBJ2-7, with D possibly TRBD1 on 6 matching bases. The CDR3 consists of 17 residues. CDR1 is SGHDT, CDR2 YYEEEE, per germline. The DNA of the CDR3 is TGTGCCAGCAGCTCCCTTAGCCCCCCGAGGGTACAGGGTGATGAAGTCTTC. Amino acids: CASSSLSPPRVQGDEVF.

The chain uses TRBV13 and TRBJ2-1, with D unclear. In germline, CDR1 is PRHDT, CDR2 FYEKMQ (reference sequence). CDR3 length: 17 residues. The V gene lost 1 base and the J gene lost 3 bases, with 16 bases spanning the gap. In nucleotides, the CDR3 is TGTGCCAGCAGCTTAGTAGGTCTCGAAGGGCGCTACAATGAGCAGTTCTTC. It translates to CASSLVGLEGRYNEQFF.

The rearrangement links TRBV7-9 to TRBJ1-2; D not resolved. Trimming left V 5 bases short and J 4 bases short, with 11 bases between. CDR3 length: 13 residues. The germline V gene encodes CDR1 SEHNR and CDR2 FQNEAQ (reference sequence). The CDR3 DNA sequence: TGTGCCAGCAGCCCCAGTCCGGTCTATGGCTACACCTTC. This sequence encodes CASSPSPVYGYTF.

The CDR3 spells CASRLWGSSGNTIYF. The CDR3 DNA reads TGTGCCAGCAGACTCTGGGGGAGCTCTGGAAACACCATATATTTT. The chain recombines TRBV5-6 with TRBJ1-3; perhaps TRBD1 as D (5 bases). The germline CDR1 and CDR2 sequences are SGHDT and YYEEEE. The V gene lost 5 bases and the J gene lost 0 bases, with 12 bases spanning the gap. The CDR3 runs 15 residues.

This chain links TRBV5-6 with TRBJ2-7; D not resolved. Deletions cut 2 bases from V and 6 bases from J, with 9 bases between. This CDR3 has 12 residues. CDR1 is SGHDT and CDR2 is YYEEEE in the germline V gene. The CDR3 DNA sequence: TGTGCCAGCAGCTTTTCCAGAAGCGAGCAGTACTTC. It is translated as CASSFSRSEQYF.

The rearrangement links TRBV30 to TRBJ1-2; D gene uncertain. Trimming shortened V by 6 bases and J by 0 bases, and 17 bases separated the two germline ends. The V gene's germline CDR1 is GTSNPN and CDR2 SVGIG (reference sequence). The CDR3 has 15 residues. The CDR3: CACLYTKPTNYGYTF. CDR3 in DNA: TGTGCCTGCCTCTACACCAAACCCACTAACTATGGCTACACCTTC.

The V call is TRBV27, the J call TRBJ2-7; D may be TRBD2 (6 bases). Germline V gene sequence: CDR1 MNHEY, CDR2 SMNVEV (reference sequence). V was clipped by 6 bases and J by 3 bases, with 18 bases between them. CDR3 length equals 15 residues. The CDR3 sequence: CASRIQVDYIYEQYF. The CDR3 DNA follows: TGTGCCAGCAGGATACAGGTGGACTACATCTACGAGCAGTACTTC.

The chain joins TRBV19 to TRBJ2-7; D unresolved. Germline CDR1 is LNHDA and CDR2 is SQIVND (reference sequence). V was shortened by 5 bases and J by 2 bases, with 19 bases between the two germline ends. The CDR3 is made up of 16 amino acids. The CDR3 sequence is CASSSRPGLVAYEQYF. In nucleotides, the CDR3 is TGTGCCAGTAGTTCGCGCCCGGGCCTAGTCGCCTACGAGCAGTACTTC.

The DNA for the CDR3 is TGTGCCACCAGCAGAGGGACAGGGAGCGAAAAACTGTTTTTT. Protein: CATSRGTGSEKLFF. The V call is TRBV15, the J call TRBJ1-4, with 8 bases matching TRBD1. Germline CDR1 is LNHNV and CDR2 is YYDKDF (reference sequence). This CDR3 has 14 amino acids. Trimming at V came to 1 base and at J to 8 bases, leaving 3 bases not matched to a gene.

The sample holds one count of this clone. The chain links TRBV10-1 to TRBJ2-2; perhaps TRBD2 as D (6 bases). Germline assignment: CDR1 WNHNN and CDR2 SYGVQD (reference sequence). V lost 3 bases and J lost 2, with 10 bases in between. This CDR3 has 15 amino acids. The CDR3 DNA is TGCGCCAGCAGTGATACGGGAGATAACACCGGGGAGCTGTTTTTT. It yields the protein CASSDTGDNTGELFF.

This clone was seen once. The gene calls are TRBV27 and TRBJ2-5; no clear D. With 5 bases removed from V and 5 bases from J, the gap between germline ends came to 12 bases. The CDR3 totals 13 residues. Germline assignment: CDR1 MNHEY and CDR2 SMNVEV (reference sequence). This CDR3 reads CASSRTIWETQYF. DNA of the CDR3: TGTGCCAGCAGTCGGACCATTTGGGAGACCCAGTACTTC.

This clone is a singleton in its sample. This rearrangement joins TRBV1 to TRBJ1-4. TRBV1 is a listed pseudogene. There are 16 residues in the CDR3. The CDR3 nucleotides read TGCACCAGCAGCATGCGAAACACGGGCCCGAGCGAAAAACTGTTTTTT. Protein product: CTSSMRNTGPSEKLFF.

In regard to this clone: Other DNA sequences within the sample encode an identical CDR3. The chain recombines TRBV4-1 with TRBJ2-2; TRBD1 or TRBD2 may be the D gene (5 bases each). V was pared by 0 bases and J by 5 bases, with 7 bases between. Germline-derived CDR1 and CDR2 are MGHRA and YSYEKL. This CDR3 comprises 14 residues. The CDR3 DNA follows: TGCGCCAGCAGCCAAGATTGGGGGACCGGGGAGCTGTTTTTT. This translates into CASSQDWGTGELFF.

The rearrangement uses TRBV11-2 and TRBJ2-1, with D possibly being TRBD2 (5 bases). Germline lookup yields CDR1 SGHAT and CDR2 FQNNGV. With 5 bases removed from V and 0 bases from J, the gap between germline ends came to 11 bases. CDR3 length: 15 residues. In DNA form, the CDR3 reads TGTGCCAGCAGCCACCGGGGAGACTCCTACAATGAGCAGTTCTTC. Residues: CASSHRGDSYNEQFF.

The chain has TRBV10-3 and TRBJ1-1; no definite D call. CDR3 length equals 13 residues. Trimming removed 0 bases at V and 4 bases at J, with 6 bases between. CDR1 is ENHRY, CDR2 SYGVKD, per germline. CDR3 bases: TGTGCCATCAGTGAGTCGTGGGGCACTGAAGCTTTCTTT. Protein product: CAISESWGTEAFF.

This chain links TRBV15 with TRBJ2-5; D not certain. The germline V and J ends were trimmed by 5 bases and 2 bases, with 15 bases remaining between them. The CDR3 has 15 residues. Looked up from germline, CDR1 is LNHNV and CDR2 is YYDKDF (reference sequence). In DNA form, the CDR3 reads TGTGCCACCAGCCCGAACTACCCACAGCAAGAGACCCAGTACTTC. Translating gives CATSPNYPQQETQYF.

The V call is TRBV4-3, the J call TRBJ1-6; D is possibly TRBD1 (6 bases). From germline, CDR1 is LGHNA and CDR2 YSLEER. V was cut by 0 bases and J by 9 bases, with 12 bases left in between. This CDR3 spans 15 amino acids. In DNA form, the CDR3 reads TGCGCCAGCAGCCAAGATAGTGGGGGCTCTTCACCCCTCCACTTT. The encoded protein is CASSQDSGGSSPLHF.

The rearrangement uses TRBV29-1 and TRBJ2-7; 7 positions agree with TRBD2. CDR1 and CDR2 (germline): SQVTM, ANQGSEA. Losses at the gene ends were 4 bases for V and 4 bases for J; bases not matched to a gene: 7. This CDR3 is 13 amino acids long. The CDR3 DNA follows: TGCAGCGTTGGAGCGGGAAGAAGTTACGAGCAGTACTTC. Protein: CSVGAGRSYEQYF.

The chain has TRBV7-9 and TRBJ2-7; D is possibly TRBD1 (5 bases). The CDR3 is made up of 15 amino acids. With 5 bases removed from V and 2 bases from J, the gap between germline ends came to 16 bases. The germline V gene encodes CDR1 SEHNR and CDR2 FQNEAQ (reference sequence). CDR3 DNA sequence: TGTGCCAGCAGCATCTTGGACCCAGGGCCCTACGAGCAGTACTTC. Amino acid sequence: CASSILDPGPYEQYF.

The rearrangement joins TRBV6-1 to TRBJ2-7, with TRBD1 identical over 8 bases. Germline assignment: CDR1 MNHNS and CDR2 SASEGT. The CDR3 has 14 amino acids. V gave up 7 bases and J gave up 2 bases; unmatched junction bases: 7. The CDR3 nucleotides are TGTGCCAGCAAAGACAGGGGATCCCCCTACGAGCAGTACTTC. It yields the protein CASKDRGSPYEQYF.

The sample holds one count of this clone. The gene calls are TRBV4-1 and TRBJ2-1; the match to TRBD2 covers 7 bases. This CDR3 has 16 residues. Germline CDR1 MGHRA, CDR2 YSYEKL. V gave up 4 bases and J gave up 7 bases; unmatched junction bases: 13. Here the CDR3 reads CASSPGGSPRTNEQFF. The CDR3 DNA sequence: TGCGCCAGCAGCCCGGGGGGTTCACCCCGAACGAATGAGCAGTTCTTC.

This clone is a singleton in its sample. CDR3 sequence reads: CATRGGGGETQYF. CDR3 coding DNA: TGTGCCACCCGGGGAGGGGGTGGAGAGACCCAGTACTTC. V is TRBV27 and J is TRBJ2-5; perhaps TRBD2 as D (7 bases). Germline V gives CDR1 MNHEY, CDR2 SMNVEV (reference sequence). Trimming stripped 10 bases from V and 4 bases from J, with 16 bases between. This CDR3 has 13 amino acids.

V gene TRBV12-5 combines with J gene TRBJ2-2; perhaps TRBD1 as D (6 bases). CDR1 is LGHNT and CDR2 is FRNRAP in the germline V gene. V was trimmed by 2 bases and J by 8 bases, leaving 18 bases between them. This CDR3 is built from 16 residues. The CDR3 region is CASGLSPTGSVGELFF. DNA of the CDR3: TGTGCTAGTGGTTTGTCCCCGACAGGTTCGGTAGGGGAGCTGTTTTTT. Full variable domain (remainder filled in from reference TRBV12-5 and TRBJ2-2): DARVTQTPRHKVTEMGQEVTMRCQPILGHNTVFWYRQTMMQGLELLAYFRNRAPLDDSGMPKDRFSAEMPDATLATLKIQPSEPRDSAVYFCASGLSPTGSVGELFFGEGSRLTVL.